The 20 T cell receptor beta chains given below trace back to one sample, sequenced in a study of blood T cell repertoires in COVID-19. Generated by immunoSEQ multiplex PCR, the TCRdb table keeps only in-frame clones and is missing some. Here the sample spans about 160,000 clones, approximately 86% being singletons. The sample taken for sequencing was peripheral blood. All receptors come from a woman of 80 years or more with active or convalescent COVID-19.

The chain carries TRBV5-1 and TRBJ2-7, with D possibly being TRBD2 (6 bases). Trimming left V 0 bases short and J 1 base short, with 14 bases between. This CDR3 spans 16 amino acids. CDR1 is SGHRS, CDR2 YFSETQ, per germline. The CDR3 coding sequence is TGCGCCAGCAGCTTGGCCCATAGCGGTCCTTCCTACGAGCAGTACTTC. Its translation is CASSLAHSGPSYEQYF.

This clone was seen only once. The rearrangement joins TRBV6-5 to TRBJ2-5; no firm D call. CDR1 MNHEY and CDR2 SVGAGI come from the germline V gene. The V end lost 5 bases, the J end lost 0 bases, and 10 bases lay between the germline ends. The CDR3 extends over 14 amino acids. The CDR3 nucleotides are TGTGCCAGCAGTCGCGACTGGAACCAAGAGACCCAGTACTTC. Encoded protein: CASSRDWNQETQYF.

The rearrangement links TRBV10-3 to TRBJ1-6, with D tentatively TRBD1 (5 bases). The germline V gene encodes CDR1 ENHRY and CDR2 SYGVKD. The CDR3 spans 16 residues. The ends were cut back, 0 bases at V and 3 bases at J, with 9 bases in the middle. The CDR3 DNA reads as TGTGCCATCAGTGAGTCGTGGGGGGACTATAATTCACCCCTCCACTTT. Its translation is CAISESWGDYNSPLHF.

V and J are TRBV9 and TRBJ1-2; the D gene is possibly TRBD1 (5 bases). Germline V gene sequence: CDR1 SGDLS, CDR2 YYNGEE. This CDR3 comprises 13 residues. Trimming left V 4 bases short and J 7 bases short, with 14 bases between. CDR3 in amino acids: CASSLGEGSGYTF. The CDR3 bases are TGTGCCAGCAGCCTAGGGGAGGGGTCTGGCTACACCTTC.

The CDR3 is CASSVDGNQPQHF. In nucleotides, the CDR3 is TGTGCCAGCAGCGTGGACGGGAATCAGCCCCAGCATTTT. The rearrangement joins TRBV5-4 to TRBJ1-5; D gene uncertain. V was pared by 4 bases and J by 4 bases, with 9 bases between. This CDR3 is built from 13 residues. Germline V gene data show CDR1 as SGHNT and CDR2 as YYREEE (reference sequence).

This chain uses TRBV28 with TRBJ2-1; 12 nucleotides line up with TRBD2. Trimming at V came to 8 bases and at J to 9 bases, leaving 5 bases not matched to a gene. Germline V gene sequence: CDR1 MDHEN, CDR2 SYDVKM. CDR3 length: 13 amino acids. CDR3 nucleotide sequence: TGTGCCAGCGGTTCTAGCGGGAGGGCTGAGCAGTTCTTC. Translating it yields CASGSSGRAEQFF.

The chain is built from TRBV28 and TRBJ2-2, with 8 bases matching TRBD1. CDR1 is MDHEN and CDR2 is SYDVKM in the germline V gene. V was clipped by 6 bases and J by 3 bases; unmatched bases: 6. The CDR3 is made up of 15 amino acids. The CDR3 spells CASSSGGMDTGELFF. The CDR3 nucleotides read TGTGCCAGCAGCTCAGGGGGCATGGACACCGGGGAGCTGTTTTTT.

The rearrangement joins TRBV2 to TRBJ2-3, with TRBD2 matching 7 bases. The CDR3 loop spans 13 amino acids. Per germline, CDR1 SNHLY and CDR2 FYNNEI. V shed 7 bases and J 2 bases; nucleotides not matched to a gene: 3. The CDR3 loop is CASIREVTDTQYF. Here the CDR3 DNA reads TGTGCCAGCATCCGGGAGGTCACAGATACGCAGTATTTT. Drawing the rest from reference TRBV2 and TRBJ2-3, the complete variable domain is EPEVTQTPSHQVTQMGQEVILRCVPISNHLYFYWYRQILGQKVEFLVSFYNNEISEKSEIFDDQFSVERPDGSNFTLKIRSTKLEDSAMYFCASIREVTDTQYFGPGTRLTVL.

This sequence joins TRBV12-3 or TRBV12-4 and TRBJ2-5; D call uncertain. Trimming pared 4 bases from V and 2 bases from J, leaving 5 bases between. CDR3 size: 12 residues. The CDR3 DNA reads as TGTGCCAGCAGTTCCCCTCAAGAGACCCAGTACTTC. This codes for CASSSPQETQYF.

This chain links TRBV6-6 with TRBJ1-1; no clear D. The V gene lost 7 bases and the J gene lost 5 bases, with 8 bases spanning the gap. CDR3 size: 11 residues. Germline assignment: CDR1 MNHNY and CDR2 SVGAGI (reference sequence). The DNA for the CDR3 is TGTGCCAGCAAAGGAGGGACTGAAGCTTTCTTT. It specifies CASKGGTEAFF.

The genes are TRBV7-5 and TRBJ2-5; TRBD2 is the table's D call, not checked against the DNA. TRBV7-5 is flagged as a pseudogene. The CDR3 totals 12 residues. CDR3 residues: CARSYPGETQYF. Written as DNA, the CDR3 is TGTGCCAGAAGCTACCCCGGGGAGACCCAGTACTTC.

This sequence joins TRBV3-1 (or the pseudogene TRBV3-2) and TRBJ1-4; tentative D call: TRBD1 (6 bases). V was clipped by 0 bases and J by 7 bases, with 21 bases between them. Germline CDR1 LGHDT, CDR2 YNNKEL (reference sequence). The CDR3 consists of 18 residues. CDR3 amino acids: CASSQESGGYVWGEKLFF. Here the CDR3 DNA reads TGTGCCAGCAGCCAAGAGTCGGGGGGCTATGTTTGGGGTGAAAAACTGTTTTTT.

This clone was detected only a few times. The CDR3: CASSTHAGTSGSLLLGETQYF. The CDR3 DNA sequence: TGTGCCAGTAGTACTCATGCCGGGACTAGCGGGAGTCTCTTGCTGGGAGAGACCCAGTACTTC. The V call is TRBV19, the J call TRBJ2-5; 14 positions agree with TRBD2. The CDR3 totals 21 residues. Trimming at V came to 4 bases and at J to 4 bases, leaving 20 bases not matched to a gene. Germline-derived CDR1 and CDR2 are LNHDA and SQIVND (reference sequence).

CDR3 nucleotide sequence: TGTGCCTGGAGACGTACAGCCCCGAACACTGAAGCTTTCTTT. The encoded protein is CAWRRTAPNTEAFF. The chain has TRBV30 and TRBJ1-1; unclear D gene. This CDR3 is 14 amino acids long. Germline V gene lookup returns CDR1 GTSNPN and CDR2 SVGIG (reference sequence). Trimming pared 3 bases from V and 1 base from J, leaving 12 bases between.

V usage is TRBV5-4 and J usage is TRBJ2-7; TRBD2 matches 10 bases. The CDR3 is 16 amino acids. The V and J ends lost 4 bases and 1 base, in that order; junction bases with no gene match: 8. CDR1 SGHNT and CDR2 YYREEE come from the germline V gene (reference sequence). The CDR3 is CASSHSSGSLSYEQYF. The DNA for the CDR3 is TGTGCCAGCAGCCACTCTAGCGGGAGCCTTTCCTACGAGCAGTACTTC. The whole variable domain, filled in from reference TRBV5-4 and TRBJ2-7, reads ETGVTQSPTHLIKTRGQQVTLRCSSQSGHNTVSWYQQALGQGPQFIFQYYREEENGRGNFPPRFSGLQFPNYSSELNVNALELDDSALYLCASSHSSGSLSYEQYFGPGTRLTVT.

The V and J genes are TRBV7-3 and TRBJ2-5; TRBD2 matches 7 bases. The CDR3 contains 14 residues. Trimming cost V 5 bases and J 5 bases; bases outside gene matches: 8. Per germline, CDR1 SGHTA and CDR2 FQGTGA. CDR3 residues: CASSLTGGRETQYF. In nucleotides, the CDR3 is TGTGCCAGCAGCCTTACCGGGGGGAGGGAGACCCAGTACTTC.

The chain is built from TRBV6-4 and TRBJ1-6, with D uncertain. The germline CDR1 and CDR2 sequences are MRHNA and SNTAGT. This CDR3 comprises 17 residues. Trimming removed 2 bases at V and 0 bases at J, with 11 bases between. The CDR3 loop is CASSDVVISSYNSPLHF. In DNA form, the CDR3 reads TGTGCCAGCAGTGACGTAGTCATAAGCTCCTATAATTCACCCCTCCACTTT.

This clone was seen only a few times. The J gene is TRBJ2-5, the V gene TRBV5-4, with TRBD1 as a possible D gene (5 bases). The CDR3 totals 16 residues. The ends were cut back, 3 bases at V and 3 bases at J, with 18 bases in the middle. Germline V gene sequence: CDR1 SGHNT, CDR2 YYREEE (reference sequence). CDR3: CASSSPDTEREETQYF. In DNA, the CDR3 is TGTGCCAGCAGCTCACCGGACACGGAGAGAGAAGAGACCCAGTACTTC.

The chain's CDR3 is CASSVIADNTGELFF. The CDR3 DNA reads TGTGCCAGCAGCGTAATAGCTGACAACACCGGGGAGCTGTTTTTT. The chain couples TRBV9 to TRBJ2-2; D gene uncertain. Germline-derived CDR1 and CDR2 are SGDLS and YYNGEE. The CDR3 runs to 15 residues. Trimming stripped 1 base from V and 2 bases from J, with 9 bases between.

This clone was detected a few times. V gene TRBV7-9 combines with J gene TRBJ2-1, with D perhaps matching TRBD2 (6 bases). Germline V gene sequence: CDR1 SEHNR, CDR2 FQNEAQ (reference sequence). V dropped 7 bases and J dropped 7 bases, with 20 bases sitting between them. This CDR3 has 15 residues. This CDR3 reads CASMTDRERLNEQFF. The CDR3 coding sequence is TGTGCCAGCATGACCGACCGGGAGAGGCTGAATGAGCAGTTCTTC.